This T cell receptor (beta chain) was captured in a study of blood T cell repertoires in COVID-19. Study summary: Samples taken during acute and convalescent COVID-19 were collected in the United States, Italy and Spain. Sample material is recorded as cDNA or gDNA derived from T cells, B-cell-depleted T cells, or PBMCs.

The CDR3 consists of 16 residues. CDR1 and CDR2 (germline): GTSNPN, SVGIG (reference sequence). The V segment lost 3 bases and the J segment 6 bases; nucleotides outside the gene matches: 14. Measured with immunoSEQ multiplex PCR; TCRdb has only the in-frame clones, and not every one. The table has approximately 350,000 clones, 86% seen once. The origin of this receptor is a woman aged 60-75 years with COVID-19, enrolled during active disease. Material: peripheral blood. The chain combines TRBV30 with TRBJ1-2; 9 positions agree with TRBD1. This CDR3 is CAWRGAPGQGANGYTF. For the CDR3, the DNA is TGTGCCTGGAGGGGAGCTCCGGGACAGGGAGCGAATGGCTACACCTTC.